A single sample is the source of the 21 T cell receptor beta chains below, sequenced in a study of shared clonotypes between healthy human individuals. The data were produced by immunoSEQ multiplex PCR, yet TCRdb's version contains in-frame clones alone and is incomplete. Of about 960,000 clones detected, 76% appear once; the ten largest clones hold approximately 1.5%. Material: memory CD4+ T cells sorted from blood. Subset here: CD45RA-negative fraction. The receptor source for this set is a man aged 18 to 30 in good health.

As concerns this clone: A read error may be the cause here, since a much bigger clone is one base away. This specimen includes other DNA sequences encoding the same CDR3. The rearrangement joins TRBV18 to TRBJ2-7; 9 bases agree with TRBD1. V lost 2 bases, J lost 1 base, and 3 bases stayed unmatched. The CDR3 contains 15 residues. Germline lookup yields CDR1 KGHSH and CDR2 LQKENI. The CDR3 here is CASSPSGTGSYEQYF. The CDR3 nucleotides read TGTGCCAGCTCACCATCCGGGACAGGGTCCTACGAGCAGTACTTC.

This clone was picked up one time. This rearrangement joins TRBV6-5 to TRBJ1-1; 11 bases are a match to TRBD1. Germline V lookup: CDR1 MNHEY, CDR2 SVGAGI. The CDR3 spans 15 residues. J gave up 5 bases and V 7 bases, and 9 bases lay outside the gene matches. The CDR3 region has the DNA TGTGCCAGCACTCCCTGGGGACAGGGGGGAACTGAAGCTTTCTTT. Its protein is CASTPWGQGGTEAFF.

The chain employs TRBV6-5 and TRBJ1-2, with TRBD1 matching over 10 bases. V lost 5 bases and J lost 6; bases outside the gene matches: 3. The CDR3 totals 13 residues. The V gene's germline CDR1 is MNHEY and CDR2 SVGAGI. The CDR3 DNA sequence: TGTGCCAGCAGTCTCGGGACAGGGGATGGCTACACCTTC. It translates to CASSLGTGDGYTF.

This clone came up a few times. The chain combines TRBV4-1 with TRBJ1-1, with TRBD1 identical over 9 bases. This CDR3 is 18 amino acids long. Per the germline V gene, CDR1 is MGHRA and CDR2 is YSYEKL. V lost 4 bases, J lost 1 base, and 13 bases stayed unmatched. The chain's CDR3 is CASSPSLRDRATNTEAFF. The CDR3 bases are TGCGCCAGCAGCCCTAGCCTCCGGGACAGGGCGACGAACACTGAAGCTTTCTTT.

CDR3 sequence reads: CASSLGAGMNQPQHF. In nucleotides, the CDR3 is TGTGCCAGCAGCTTAGGAGCAGGTATGAATCAGCCCCAGCATTTT. V is TRBV7-2 and J is TRBJ1-5; D is unclear. Germline CDR1 reads SGHTA; CDR2 reads FQGNSA. V lost 1 base, J lost 4 bases, and 11 bases lay in between. The CDR3 sequence is 15 residues long.

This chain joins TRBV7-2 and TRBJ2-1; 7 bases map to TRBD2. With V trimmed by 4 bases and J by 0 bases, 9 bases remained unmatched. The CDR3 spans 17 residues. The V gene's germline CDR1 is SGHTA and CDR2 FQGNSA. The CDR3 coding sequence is TGTGCCAGCAGCTCCGATAGCGGGCCGAGCTCCTACAATGAGCAGTTCTTC. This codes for CASSSDSGPSSYNEQFF.

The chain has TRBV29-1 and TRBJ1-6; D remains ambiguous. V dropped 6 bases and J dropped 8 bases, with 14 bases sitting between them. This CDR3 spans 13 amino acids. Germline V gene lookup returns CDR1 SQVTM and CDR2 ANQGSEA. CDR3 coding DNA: TGCAGCGTACTGCGGGATTGGGATTCACCCCTCCACTTT. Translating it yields CSVLRDWDSPLHF.

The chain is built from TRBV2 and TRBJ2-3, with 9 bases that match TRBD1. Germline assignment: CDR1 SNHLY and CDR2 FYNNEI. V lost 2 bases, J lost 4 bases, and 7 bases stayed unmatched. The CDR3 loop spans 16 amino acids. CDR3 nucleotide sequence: TGTGCCAGCAGTGAAACGGGACAGGGAAGAGCAGATACGCAGTATTTT. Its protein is CASSETGQGRADTQYF.

CDR3: CASSLSQGRATNEKLFF. The CDR3 DNA reads TGTGCCAGCAGCTTATCACAGGGGAGGGCAACTAATGAAAAACTGTTTTTT. The rearrangement uses TRBV7-9 and TRBJ1-4; the match to TRBD1 covers 7 bases. V shed 2 bases and J 0 bases; nucleotides not matched to a gene: 6. The CDR3 spans 17 residues. CDR1 and CDR2 from the germline V gene are SEHNR and FQNEAQ (reference sequence).

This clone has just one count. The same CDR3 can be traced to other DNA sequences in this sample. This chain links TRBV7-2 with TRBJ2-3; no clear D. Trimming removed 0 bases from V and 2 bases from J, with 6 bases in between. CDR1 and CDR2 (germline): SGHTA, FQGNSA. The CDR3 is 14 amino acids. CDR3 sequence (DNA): TGTGCCAGCAGCTTAGCCGGCCACACAGATACGCAGTATTTT. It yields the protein CASSLAGHTDTQYF.

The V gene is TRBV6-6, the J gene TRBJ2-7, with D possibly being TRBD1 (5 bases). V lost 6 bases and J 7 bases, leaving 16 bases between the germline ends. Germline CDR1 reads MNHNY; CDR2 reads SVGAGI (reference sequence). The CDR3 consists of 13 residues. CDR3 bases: TGTGCCAGCAGCCCCCGCGCAAAGGGGGAGCAGTACTTC. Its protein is CASSPRAKGEQYF.

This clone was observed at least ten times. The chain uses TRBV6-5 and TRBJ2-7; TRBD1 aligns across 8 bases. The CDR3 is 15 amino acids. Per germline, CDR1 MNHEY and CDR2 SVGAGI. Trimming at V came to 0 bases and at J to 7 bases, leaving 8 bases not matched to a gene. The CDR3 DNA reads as TGTGCCAGCAGTTACTCATCGCAGGGGGCAGATGAGCAGTACTTC. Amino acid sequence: CASSYSSQGADEQYF.

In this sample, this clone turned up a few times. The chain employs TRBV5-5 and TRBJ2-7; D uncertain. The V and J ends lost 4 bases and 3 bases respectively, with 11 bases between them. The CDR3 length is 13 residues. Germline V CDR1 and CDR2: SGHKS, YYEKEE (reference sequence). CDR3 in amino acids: CASSLPLLYEQYF. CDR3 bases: TGTGCCAGCAGCCTCCCGTTACTCTACGAGCAGTACTTC.

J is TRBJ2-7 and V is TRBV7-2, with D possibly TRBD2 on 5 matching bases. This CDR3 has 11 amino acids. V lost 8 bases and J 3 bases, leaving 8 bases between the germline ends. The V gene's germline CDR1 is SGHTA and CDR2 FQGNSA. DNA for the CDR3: TGTGCCAGCCGAGGGTTCTACGAGCAGTACTTC. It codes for CASRGFYEQYF.

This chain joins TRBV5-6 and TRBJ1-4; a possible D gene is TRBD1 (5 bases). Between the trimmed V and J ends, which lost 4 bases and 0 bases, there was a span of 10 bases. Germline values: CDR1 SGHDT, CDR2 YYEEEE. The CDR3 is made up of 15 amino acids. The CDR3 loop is CASSTGTSTNEKLFF. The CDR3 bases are TGTGCCAGCAGCACGGGGACGTCAACTAATGAAAAACTGTTTTTT.

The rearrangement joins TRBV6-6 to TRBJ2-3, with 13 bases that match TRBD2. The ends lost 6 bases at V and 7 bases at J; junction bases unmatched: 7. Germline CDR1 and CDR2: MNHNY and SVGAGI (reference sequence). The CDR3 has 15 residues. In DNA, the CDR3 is TGTGCCAGCAGGTCACTAGCGGGAGGGGTAAATACGCAGTATTTT. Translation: CASRSLAGGVNTQYF.

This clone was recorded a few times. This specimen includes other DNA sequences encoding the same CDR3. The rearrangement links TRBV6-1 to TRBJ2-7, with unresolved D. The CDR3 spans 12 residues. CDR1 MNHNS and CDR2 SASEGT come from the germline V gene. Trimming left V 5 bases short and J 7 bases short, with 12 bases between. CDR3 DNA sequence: TGTGCCAGCAGTCTCGAAGGAGTGGAGCAGTACTTC. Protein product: CASSLEGVEQYF.

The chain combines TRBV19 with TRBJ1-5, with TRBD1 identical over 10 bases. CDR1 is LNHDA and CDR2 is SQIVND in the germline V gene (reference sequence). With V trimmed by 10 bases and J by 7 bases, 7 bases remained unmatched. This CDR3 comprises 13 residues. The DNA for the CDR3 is TGTGCCACCTCCCGGGACAGGGGACAGCCCCAGCATTTT. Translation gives CATSRDRGQPQHF.

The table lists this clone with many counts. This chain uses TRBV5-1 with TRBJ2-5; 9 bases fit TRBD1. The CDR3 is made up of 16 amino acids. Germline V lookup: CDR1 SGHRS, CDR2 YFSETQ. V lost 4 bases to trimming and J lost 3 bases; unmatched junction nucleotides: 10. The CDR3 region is CASSQGQGTGKETQYF. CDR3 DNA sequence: TGCGCCAGCAGCCAGGGCCAAGGGACAGGGAAAGAGACCCAGTACTTC.

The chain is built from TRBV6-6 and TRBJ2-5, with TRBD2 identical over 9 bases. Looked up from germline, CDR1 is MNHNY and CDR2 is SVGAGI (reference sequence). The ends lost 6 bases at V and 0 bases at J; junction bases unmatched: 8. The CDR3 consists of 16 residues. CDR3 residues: CASSRRLAGDQETQYF. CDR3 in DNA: TGTGCCAGCAGCAGGAGGTTAGCGGGGGACCAAGAGACCCAGTACTTC.

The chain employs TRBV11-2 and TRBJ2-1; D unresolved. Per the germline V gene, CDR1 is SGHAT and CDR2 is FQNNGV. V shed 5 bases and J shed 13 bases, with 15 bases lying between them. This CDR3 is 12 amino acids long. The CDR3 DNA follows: TGTGCCAGCAGCCCTCGACTGGGTCTTCAGTTCTTC. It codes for CASSPRLGLQFF.